This T cell receptor (beta chain) was recovered during a study of neurological immune-mediated disorders. Study results and limitations: The authors found no clinical or MRI feature associated with the multiple sclerosis repertoire cluster.

The cDNA was synthesized by 5'RACE incorporating 10-nucleotide random UMIs. TCRdb itself ran the 5' RACE reads through MiXCR, one entry per CDR3 protein. The repertoire holds roughly 46,000 distinct CDR3 sequences, with roughly 2% as singletons. This clonotype was seen at least ten times. Its antigen is as yet unknown. The CDR3 contains 11 residues. The V gene's germline CDR1 is WSHSY and CDR2 SAAADI. Trimming pared 8 bases from V and 5 bases from J, leaving 9 bases between. Unsorted libraries were generated from 2 million PBMCs held at -80 degrees C. The sample taken for sequencing was PBMCs. This rearrangement joins TRBV10-2 to TRBJ1-1, with D maybe TRBD1 (6 bases). This TCR derives from a woman in her thirties or forties with multiple sclerosis. The CDR3 DNA follows: TGCGCCAGCCGTAGGGGGACTGAAGCTTTCTTT. Translation gives CASRRGTEAFF.